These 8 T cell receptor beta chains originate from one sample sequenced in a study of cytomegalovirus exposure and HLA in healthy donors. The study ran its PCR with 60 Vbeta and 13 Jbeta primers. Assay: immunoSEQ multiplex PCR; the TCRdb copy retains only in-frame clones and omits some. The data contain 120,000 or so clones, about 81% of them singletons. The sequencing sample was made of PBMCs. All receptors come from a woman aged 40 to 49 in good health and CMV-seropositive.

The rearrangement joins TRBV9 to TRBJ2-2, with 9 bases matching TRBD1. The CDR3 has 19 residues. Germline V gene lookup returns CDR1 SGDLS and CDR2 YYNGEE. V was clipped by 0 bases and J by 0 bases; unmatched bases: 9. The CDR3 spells CASSVGGGQGLSNTGELFF. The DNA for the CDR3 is TGTGCCAGCAGCGTAGGAGGGGGACAGGGTCTCTCGAACACCGGGGAGCTGTTTTTT.

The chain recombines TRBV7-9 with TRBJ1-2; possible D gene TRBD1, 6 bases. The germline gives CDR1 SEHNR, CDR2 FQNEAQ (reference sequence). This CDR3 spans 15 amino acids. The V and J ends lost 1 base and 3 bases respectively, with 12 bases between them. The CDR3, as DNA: TGTGCCAGCAGCTTAGTAGGTCGGACAGACTATGGCTACACCTTC. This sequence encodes CASSLVGRTDYGYTF.

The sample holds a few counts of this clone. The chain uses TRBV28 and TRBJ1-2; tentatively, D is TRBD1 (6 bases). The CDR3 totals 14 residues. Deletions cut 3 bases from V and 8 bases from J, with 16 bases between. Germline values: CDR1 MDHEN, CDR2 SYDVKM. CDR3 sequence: CASSLGAGARGYTF. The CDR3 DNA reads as TGTGCCAGCAGTTTGGGGGCAGGGGCCCGGGGCTACACCTTC.

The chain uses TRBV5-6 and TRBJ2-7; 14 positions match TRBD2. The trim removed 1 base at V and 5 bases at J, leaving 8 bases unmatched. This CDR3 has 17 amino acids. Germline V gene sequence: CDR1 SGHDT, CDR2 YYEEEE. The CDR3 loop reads CASSLPGLAGDRNEQYF. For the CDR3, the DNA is TGTGCCAGCAGCTTGCCGGGACTAGCGGGAGATAGAAACGAGCAGTACTTC.

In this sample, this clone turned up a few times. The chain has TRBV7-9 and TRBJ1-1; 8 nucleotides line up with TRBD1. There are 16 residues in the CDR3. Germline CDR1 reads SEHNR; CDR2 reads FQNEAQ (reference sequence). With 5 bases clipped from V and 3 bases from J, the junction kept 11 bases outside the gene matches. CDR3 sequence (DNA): TGTGCCAGCAGCCAACTGCAGGGGGCTCGGTACACTGAAGCTTTCTTT. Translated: CASSQLQGARYTEAFF. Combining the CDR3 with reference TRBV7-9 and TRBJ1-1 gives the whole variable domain DTGVSQNPRHKITKRGQNVTFRCDPISEHNRLYWYRQTLGQGPEFLTYFQNEAQLEKSRLLSDRFSAERPKGSFSTLEIQRTEQGDSAMYLCASSQLQGARYTEAFFGQGTRLTVV.

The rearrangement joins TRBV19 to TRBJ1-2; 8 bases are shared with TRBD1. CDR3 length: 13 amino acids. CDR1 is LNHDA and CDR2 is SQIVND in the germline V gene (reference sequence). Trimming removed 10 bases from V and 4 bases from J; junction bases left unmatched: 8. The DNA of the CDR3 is TGTGCCACTAACCCGACAGGGGTCTATGGCTACACCTTC. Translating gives CATNPTGVYGYTF.

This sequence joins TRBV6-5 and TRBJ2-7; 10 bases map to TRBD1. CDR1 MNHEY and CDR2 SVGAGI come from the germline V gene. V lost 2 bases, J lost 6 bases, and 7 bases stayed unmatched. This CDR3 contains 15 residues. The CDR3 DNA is TGTGCCAGCAGTTACATAGGACAGGGGGTTTTCGAGCAGTACTTC. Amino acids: CASSYIGQGVFEQYF.

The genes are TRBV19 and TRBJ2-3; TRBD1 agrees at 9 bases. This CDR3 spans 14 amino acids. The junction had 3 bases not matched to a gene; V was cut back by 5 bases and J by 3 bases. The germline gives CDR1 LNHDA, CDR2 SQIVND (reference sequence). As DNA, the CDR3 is TGTGCCAGTAGTCTAGGACAGGGGACAGATACGCAGTATTTT. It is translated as CASSLGQGTDTQYF.